Listed here are 8 T cell receptor beta chains from one sample, sequenced in a study of post-analysis software for immune sequencing data. The study's findings and limits: Roughly five TRBV segments were more frequent in patients than controls; TRBV5-6, TRBV5-1 and TRBV20-1 belonged to this group.

Researchers reported that TCR beta cDNA libraries carried unique molecular identifiers. TCRdb used MiXCR to reprocess the PCR reads, holding one entry per CDR3 protein. Of 750,000 to 950,000 distinct CDR3 sequences detected, 46% appear once; the ten largest clones hold roughly 4.9%. Their antigen targets remain unknown. The specimen sequenced was blood. These receptors were taken from a girl under 18 with multiple sclerosis.

The chain employs TRBV6-6 and TRBJ2-7; 7 bases line up with TRBD1. Germline lookup yields CDR1 MNHNY and CDR2 SVGAGI (reference sequence). The CDR3 sequence is 14 residues long. V gave up 4 bases and J gave up 3 bases; unmatched junction bases: 6. The CDR3 spells CASSSTGEGYEQYF. DNA for the CDR3: TGTGCCAGCAGTTCCACAGGGGAAGGCTACGAGCAGTACTTC.

This clonotype has a handful of counts. The chain links TRBV20-1 to TRBJ2-7; 11 bases agree with TRBD1. Germline CDR1 is DFQATT and CDR2 is SNEGSKA (reference sequence). The J segment lost 5 bases and the V segment lost 7 bases, leaving 10 bases of the junction unmatched. This CDR3 comprises 14 residues. CDR3 coding DNA: TGCAGTGTTATTCGGACAGGGGGCATCCACGAGCAGTACTTC. Its protein product is CSVIRTGGIHEQYF.

This clonotype turned up a few times. V is TRBV7-3 and J is TRBJ2-1; TRBD2 matches 13 bases. Germline trimming cut 5 bases from V and 8 bases from J; bases unmatched to any gene: 6. Germline V CDR1 and CDR2: SGHTA, FQGTGA. This CDR3 spans 15 amino acids. This CDR3 is CASSLLAGGPHEQFF. Here the CDR3 DNA reads TGTGCCAGCAGCCTACTAGCGGGAGGGCCACATGAGCAGTTCTTC.

The rearrangement joins TRBV27 to TRBJ2-7, with TRBD2 as a possible D gene (7 bases). Trimming shortened V by 5 bases and J by 7 bases, and 18 bases separated the two germline ends. CDR1 is MNHEY, CDR2 SMNVEV, per germline (reference sequence). The CDR3 extends over 14 amino acids. As DNA, the CDR3 is TGTGCCAGCAGTGGGGTTGGGGGGGCTGAAGAGCAGTACTTC. This sequence encodes CASSGVGGAEEQYF.

The V call is TRBV25-1, the J call TRBJ1-2, with 7 positions matching TRBD1. This CDR3 has 12 residues. Germline V CDR1 and CDR2: MGHDK, SYGVNS. After removal of 4 bases from V and 7 bases from J, the junction contained 3 bases not matched to a gene. CDR3 DNA sequence: TGTGCCAGCAGTGGCTCAGGGGGTGGCTACACCTTC. Translation: CASSGSGGGYTF.

The chain has TRBV20-1 and TRBJ2-1, with D possibly being TRBD2 (7 bases). The length of the CDR3 is 15 residues. V was shortened by 6 bases and J by 4 bases, with 19 bases between the two germline ends. The germline gives CDR1 DFQATT, CDR2 SNEGSKA (reference sequence). The CDR3 nucleotides are TGCAGTGCCGAAGATACAGGGAGGGTTTACAATGAGCAGTTCTTC. This codes for CSAEDTGRVYNEQFF.

This clonotype was seen more than once but under ten times. The chain employs TRBV20-1 and TRBJ2-1, with D perhaps matching TRBD1 or TRBD2 (5 bases each). The CDR3 consists of 14 residues. With 5 bases removed from V and 3 bases from J, the gap between germline ends came to 14 bases. Germline CDR1 DFQATT, CDR2 SNEGSKA (reference sequence). The CDR3 DNA follows: TGCAGTGCTGGGGACCCGAGGGACTACAATGAGCAGTTCTTC. This sequence encodes CSAGDPRDYNEQFF.

The V and J genes are TRBV5-1 and TRBJ2-3; TRBD2 matches at 13 bases. The CDR3 is made up of 16 amino acids. The germline gives CDR1 SGHRS, CDR2 YFSETQ. The junction had 6 bases not matched to a gene; V was cut back by 3 bases and J by 5 bases. The CDR3 coding sequence is TGCGCCAGCAGCTCCCCGACTAGCGGGAGGAGAGATACGCAGTATTTT. It encodes CASSSPTSGRRDTQYF.